The 20 T cell receptor beta chains presented below share a single source sample, sequenced in a study of T cell repertoires in cytomegalovirus infection (dated by TCRdb to about 2019). The run used an Illumina HiSeq 1500. TCRdb trimmed public reads at Q25 via fastp, called clones via MiXCR and kept in-frame beta chains. One record per CDR3 amino acid sequence lists the most common genes and DNA. Here the sample has under 800,000 distinct CDR3 sequences; 20% to 30% occur a single time. Under 8.5% of the sample is in the top ten clones. Input material: CD8+ T cells from PBMCs. The receptors shown here come from a human donor in good health (CMV status not recorded). Some clones in this sample may be carry-over from other donors' samples.

The chain couples TRBV20-1 to TRBJ2-1; 8 bases line up with TRBD2. The V segment lost 4 bases and the J segment 4 bases; nucleotides outside the gene matches: 9. The germline CDR1 and CDR2 sequences are DFQATT and SNEGSKA (reference sequence). The CDR3 extends over 15 amino acids. CDR3 loop: CSANLELAEYNEQFF. DNA for the CDR3: TGCAGTGCTAATCTCGAACTAGCGGAGTACAATGAGCAGTTCTTC.

This sequence joins TRBV25-1 and TRBJ1-5, with 10 bases matching TRBD1. The J segment lost 1 base and the V segment lost 1 base, leaving 10 bases of the junction unmatched. This CDR3 spans 19 amino acids. The germline gives CDR1 MGHDK, CDR2 SYGVNS. As DNA, the CDR3 is TGTGCCAGCAGTGAATGGTGGGACAGGGGCTTTTACAGCAATCAGCCCCAGCATTTT. Amino acid sequence: CASSEWWDRGFYSNQPQHF.

V usage is TRBV15 and J usage is TRBJ1-2, with 8 bases identical to TRBD1. The CDR3 has 15 residues. Trimming took 3 bases from V and 4 from J; bases not matched to a gene: 7. The V gene's germline CDR1 is LNHNV and CDR2 YYDKDF (reference sequence). The CDR3 bases are TGTGCCACCAGCAGGTCGACAGGGGCGGCCTATGGCTACACCTTC. Encoded protein: CATSRSTGAAYGYTF.

This clonotype has a count of ten or more. The genes are TRBV7-2 and TRBJ2-5; TRBD1 matches at 7 bases. In germline, CDR1 is SGHTA, CDR2 FQGNSA. Trimming removed 4 bases from V and 5 bases from J; junction bases left unmatched: 10. The CDR3 is made up of 15 amino acids. In nucleotides, the CDR3 is TGTGCCAGCAGCTATCCCGGCAGGGGGAAGGAGACCCAGTACTTC. Its protein product is CASSYPGRGKETQYF.

In its sample, this clonotype was seen a few times. The chain has TRBV23-1 and TRBJ2-5; 10 bases fit TRBD2. TRBV23-1 falls under the ORF class, with uncertain function. The CDR3 is made up of 14 amino acids. J gave up 2 bases and V 9 bases, and 6 bases lay outside the gene matches. For the CDR3, the DNA is TGCGCCAGACTCGGGACTAGCGTTCAAGAGACCCAGTACTTC. Encoded protein: CARLGTSVQETQYF.

The rearrangement links TRBV12-3 or TRBV12-4 to TRBJ2-7, with 7 bases that match TRBD1. Unmatched junction bases numbered 8, after V lost 9 bases and J lost 0 bases. CDR3 length: 14 amino acids. The CDR3 DNA sequence: TGTGCCAGTTCGACAGGGCTAATCTCCTACGAGCAGTACTTC. Its protein is CASSTGLISYEQYF.

The chain joins TRBV28 to TRBJ2-1; weak D call: TRBD1 (6 bases). The CDR3 consists of 15 residues. V was cut by 5 bases and J by 7 bases, with 18 bases left in between. CDR1 MDHEN and CDR2 SYDVKM come from the germline V gene. Written as DNA, the CDR3 is TGTGCCAGCAGTCCTAACCTTCCACAGGGAAATGAGCAGTTCTTC. It translates to CASSPNLPQGNEQFF.

This clonotype turned up a few times. This chain connects TRBV4-1 to TRBJ2-1, with 9 bases matching TRBD1. The CDR3 has 14 amino acids. Germline V gene sequence: CDR1 MGHRA, CDR2 YSYEKL. V dropped 8 bases and J dropped 0; count of bases not matched to a gene: 2. This chain's CDR3 is CASDRGGSYNEQFF. The CDR3 coding sequence is TGCGCCAGCGACAGGGGGGGCTCCTACAATGAGCAGTTCTTC.

The V and J genes are TRBV2 and TRBJ1-5, with D hard to call. There are 14 residues in the CDR3. Germline V gene data show CDR1 as SNHLY and CDR2 as FYNNEI. V was clipped by 1 base and J by 2 bases, with 6 bases between them. The CDR3 nucleotides read TGTGCCAGCAGTGAAGAAGTTCGCAATCAGCCCCAGCATTTT. This gives the protein CASSEEVRNQPQHF.

The chain recombines TRBV27 with TRBJ2-1; the match to TRBD2 covers 10 bases. After removal of 4 bases from V and 5 bases from J, the junction contained 8 bases not matched to a gene. The CDR3 covers 16 residues. CDR1 is MNHEY, CDR2 SMNVEV, per germline (reference sequence). Here the CDR3 DNA reads TGTGCCAGCAGTTCCTGGGAGCGGGGGGGGAACAATGAGCAGTTCTTC. This sequence encodes CASSSWERGGNNEQFF.

The chain recombines TRBV6-2 or TRBV6-3 with TRBJ2-1, with TRBD1 matching over 7 bases. The CDR3 extends over 15 amino acids. V shed 10 bases and J 9 bases; nucleotides not matched to a gene: 18. Germline V lookup: CDR1 MNHEY, CDR2 SVGEGT. The CDR3 nucleotides are TGTGCCAACAAACCCCACGACAGGGTGATCGGTGAGCAGTTCTTC. This gives the protein CANKPHDRVIGEQFF.

The chain uses TRBV7-2 and TRBJ2-1; 7 bases are shared with TRBD2. The CDR3 contains 17 residues. V was clipped by 2 bases and J by 6 bases; unmatched bases: 13. CDR1 SGHTA and CDR2 FQGNSA come from the germline V gene. The CDR3 DNA is TGTGCCAGCAGCTTAACGACTAGCTCGCCCCGGAGCAATGAGCAGTTCTTC. This codes for CASSLTTSSPRSNEQFF.

The chain has TRBV27 and TRBJ1-1; D not resolved. The V end lost 7 bases, the J end lost 5 bases, and 11 bases lay between the germline ends. CDR1 and CDR2 from the germline V gene are MNHEY and SMNVEV (reference sequence). This CDR3 has 12 amino acids. CDR3 sequence reads: CASNTGRTEAFF. CDR3 coding DNA: TGTGCCAGCAACACCGGACGTACTGAAGCTTTCTTT.

This clonotype occurred a few times. The chain links TRBV29-1 to TRBJ2-2, with D possibly TRBD1 on 6 matching bases. Germline lookup yields CDR1 SQVTM and CDR2 ANQGSEA. The length of the CDR3 is 15 residues. Trimming stripped 3 bases from V and 2 bases from J, with 13 bases between. CDR3 residues: CSVDATGINTGELFF. The CDR3 nucleotides are TGCAGCGTTGACGCGACAGGAATCAACACCGGGGAGCTGTTTTTT.

The V gene is TRBV15, the J gene TRBJ1-1, with unresolved D. Germline V gene sequence: CDR1 LNHNV, CDR2 YYDKDF (reference sequence). The CDR3 extends over 13 amino acids. Trimming left V 8 bases short and J 0 bases short, with 10 bases between. The CDR3 nucleotides read TGTGCCACCGGGAAGGCGATGAACACTGAAGCTTTCTTT. This codes for CATGKAMNTEAFF.

On this clonotype: A much larger clonotype is one base distant, so this may be a read error. The chain combines TRBV12-3 or TRBV12-4 with TRBJ1-4; D call uncertain. The germline V and J ends were trimmed by 3 bases and 4 bases, with 21 bases remaining between them. This CDR3 comprises 18 residues. CDR3: CASSFLRAEQTDNEKLFF. In nucleotides, the CDR3 is TGTGCCAGCAGTTTCCTCAGAGCCGAACAGACCGATAATGAAAAACTGTTTTTT.

This clonotype was seen at least ten times. The V gene is TRBV7-9, the J gene TRBJ1-2, with no clear D. Trimming left V 4 bases short and J 4 bases short, with 10 bases between. Germline CDR1 is SEHNR and CDR2 is FQNEAQ (reference sequence). CDR3 length: 13 amino acids. Here the CDR3 DNA reads TGTGCCAGCAGCTATGGACTGGGCTATGGCTACACCTTC. Protein: CASSYGLGYGYTF.

This clonotype was recorded at least ten times. V is TRBV12-3 or TRBV12-4 and J is TRBJ2-1; TRBD2 matches 7 bases. Unmatched junction bases numbered 4, after V lost 3 bases and J lost 11 bases. The CDR3 is 12 residues long. The chain's CDR3 is CASSLGGGKQFF. CDR3 in DNA: TGTGCCAGCAGTTTGGGGGGGGGGAAGCAGTTCTTC.

This clonotype has ten or more counts. The V and J genes are TRBV12-3 or TRBV12-4 and TRBJ2-2; the match to TRBD1 covers 8 bases. The CDR3 loop spans 15 amino acids. V lost 6 bases to trimming and J lost 6 bases; unmatched junction nucleotides: 9. CDR3 DNA: TGTGCCAGCAGCCTCGGACAGGGCAAGGCCGGGGAGCTGTTTTTT. It codes for CASSLGQGKAGELFF.

This clonotype was detected only a few times. The CDR3 nucleotides read TGTGCCTCCGGCGGCGGACAGGGGGCGTTGGACACTGAAGCTTTCTTT. It translates to CASGGGQGALDTEAFF. This chain connects TRBV19 to TRBJ1-1, with TRBD1 matching 11 bases. Losses at the gene ends were 11 bases for V and 3 bases for J; bases not matched to a gene: 14. Germline CDR1 and CDR2: LNHDA and SQIVND (reference sequence). This CDR3 is 16 amino acids long.